One T cell receptor beta chain is described in this entry. This clonotype was recorded a few times. No antigen is known for it. The sample holds no much larger clone one base away, and base qualities are not on file. The data were taken from a study of T cells in Graves' hyperthyroidism and ophthalmopathy (dated by TCRdb to 2018 to 2020). Regarding the complete study: Peripheral blood samples were taken at initial diagnosis, before any treatment was given. In addition, the study compared T-cell repertoires in thyroid tissue and in blood from over 5 Graves' hyperthyroidism patients. After sampling, hyperthyroidism patients received methimazole starting at 30 mg daily, and ophthalmopathy patients received high-dose intravenous methylprednisolone. To identify distinguishing TCR V-J signatures, a discovery cohort of 90 to 100 patients was used, comprising roughly 45 with Graves' ophthalmopathy and around 57 with stable Graves' hyperthyroidism. According to the paper, TCR Vbeta CDR3 sequencing was carried out on 120 to 150 peripheral blood samples, which came from approximately 41 ophthalmopathy, around 74 hyperthyroidism and about 17 progressor patients. Prospective prediction of ophthalmopathy was tested in an independent validation cohort of fewer than 20 hyperthyroidism patients and 17 patients who later progressed to ophthalmopathy. The approximately 98 discovery patients were randomly divided into training and test sets at a 7:3 ratio. Findings and caveats that apply to the study as a whole: Most expanded thyroid clonotypes (frequency above 0.001) were also detected in blood, suggesting blood repertoires may reflect thyroid immune responses. In cross-validation, a model built on a 13 V-J signature told ophthalmopathy apart from stable hyperthyroidism with about 90% sensitivity and about 81% specificity, and in testing the same model reached 80%/75%. During validation, the model predicted progression to ophthalmopathy a median of around 7 months ahead of onset, with approximately 71% sensitivity and 72% to 85% specificity. Sample size was not statistically predetermined, and blinding of investigators to group allocation was not performed.

Stable Graves' hyperthyroidism was defined as the absence of progression to ophthalmopathy over 18 months of follow-up. Hyperthyroidism patients were aged 18 to 65 years and newly diagnosed, with disease duration of less than 2 months. Any patient with an uncontrolled infection, another autoimmune disease, pregnancy or lactation was excluded. Diagnoses were based on clinical symptoms, serum thyroxine and TRAb, thyroid ultrasound and orbital computed tomography. Ficoll-Paque density gradient centrifugation was used to isolate PBMCs from approximately 10 ml of fresh peripheral blood. Total RNA was extracted using Trizol reagent, and RNA quality was assessed on an Agilent 2100 Bioanalyzer. From V the trimming removes 5 bases and from J it removes 5 bases, while the gene matches leave 2 bases of the junction unaccounted for. From its cysteine to its phenylalanine, the CDR3 spans 13 amino acids. The sequence is cut down to CDR3 DNA, 39 bases in frame from base 1. Via the germline V gene (reference sequence), CDR1 is LGHDT and CDR2 YNNKEL.

The TCR beta CDR3 regions were amplified from the RNA transcripts. The first round of RT-PCR for the TCR CDR3 was performed with the HTBI primer set and the Qiagen OneStep RT-PCR kit. A second multiplex PCR round built the libraries, followed by size selection and purification. Libraries were sequenced paired-end with 100 bp reads on an Illumina HiSeq2000. The paper's data handling went like this. Raw data were processed with SOAPnuke, discarding reads with adapters, uncalled bases, mean Phred below 15, or no exact constant-primer or identifier match. High-quality paired reads were merged with COPE v1.2.5, and unique nucleotide sequences were defined as clonotypes. Clonotypes were aligned to IMGT TRBV, TRBD and TRBJ reference segments using MiTCR v1.1. The analysis included only V-J combinations with a frequency above 0.0001, which together covered more than 99% of the repertoires. The TCS score was defined as F50 (clonal expansion) divided by E x V (chaos), with BLOSUM62-based TCRdist calculated between CDR3 peptides within each V-J. Welch's t-statistics and random forest reduced several hundred V-J features to around 14, which were used in a naive Bayes classifier (R e1071). TCRdb itself trimmed the public reads at Q25 with fastp, ran MiXCR and retained productive beta chains. Every distinct CDR3 protein forms one entry, paired with its most common genes and DNA. None of the V and J calls come from the authors' own analysis; TCRdb made them. In this sample the table shows roughly 180,000 distinct CDR3 sequences, 15% to 20% of which occur a single time. Under 35% of the sample belongs to the ten largest clones.

The source of this sequence is a woman aged 45-65 years with Graves' hyperthyroidism. The sample taken for sequencing was blood. The sequence joins TRBV3-1 to TRBJ2-2, with 7 bases aligning to TRBD2. The CDR3 region has the sequence CASSTGGTGELFF. The DNA is TGTGCCAGCAGCACCGGGGGGACCGGGGAGCTGTTTTTT.